A single sample is the source of the 26 T cell receptor beta chains below, sequenced in a study of graft-versus-host responses after intestinal transplantation. These TCRs' antigens remain unknown. Method: immunoSEQ multiplex PCR; TCRdb's copy keeps in-frame clones and lacks some. The sample holds approximately 130,000 clones, approximately 94% seen once. This specimen was unstimulated CD4+ T cells sorted from spleen or lymph node cells, taken before intestinal transplant. Every receptor here comes from a human donor who received an intestinal transplant.

This chain links TRBV14 with TRBJ1-2; possibly TRBD1 for D (5 bases). This CDR3 contains 14 residues. V lost 1 base and J lost 8, with 14 bases in between. Germline CDR1 is SGHDN and CDR2 is FVKESK. The CDR3 DNA follows: TGTGCCAGCAGCCAAGGAGCCGGACATATGGGCTACACCTTC. This translates into CASSQGAGHMGYTF. The complete variable domain, with remaining parts taken from reference TRBV14 and TRBJ1-2, reads EAGVTQFPSHSVIEKGQTVTLRCDPISGHDNLYWYRRVMGKEIKFLLHFVKESKQDESGMPNNRFLAERTGGTYSTLKVQPAELEDSGVYFCASSQGAGHMGYTFGSGTRLTVV.

J is TRBJ1-2 and V is TRBV5-1; no clear D. Trimming stripped 4 bases from V and 8 bases from J, with 18 bases between. Looked up from germline, CDR1 is SGHRS and CDR2 is YFSETQ. The CDR3 runs to 14 residues. CDR3 in DNA: TGCGCCAGCAGCGCGGCGACCCGGGCGGGAGGCTACACCTTC. Residues: CASSAATRAGGYTF.

The V gene is TRBV15, the J gene TRBJ2-5; 10 bases fit TRBD1. The V gene end was trimmed by 8 bases and the J gene end by 1 base; junction bases not matched to a gene: 7. The CDR3 runs 15 residues. CDR1 is LNHNV, CDR2 YYDKDF, per germline (reference sequence). CDR3 DNA: TGTGCCACCTCGACAGGGGGCCTTGCCCAAGAGACCCAGTACTTC. It translates to CATSTGGLAQETQYF.

The V and J genes are TRBV6-5 and TRBJ2-7; TRBD1 agrees at 9 bases. The CDR3 is 15 residues long. V lost 2 bases to trimming and J lost 4 bases; unmatched junction nucleotides: 6. Germline-derived CDR1 and CDR2 are MNHEY and SVGAGI. CDR3 in DNA: TGTGCCAGCAGTTACCGGGACAGGGCCATTTACGAGCAGTACTTC. This sequence encodes CASSYRDRAIYEQYF.

This clone was counted once. V gene TRBV2 combines with J gene TRBJ1-1; D unresolved. There are 16 residues in the CDR3. Trimming left V 8 bases short and J 0 bases short, with 19 bases between. Germline CDR1 reads SNHLY; CDR2 reads FYNNEI. CDR3 protein: CASDNTWRPMNTEAFF. CDR3 sequence (DNA): TGTGCCAGCGACAACACATGGAGGCCAATGAACACTGAAGCTTTCTTT.

The V call is TRBV10-3, the J call TRBJ2-7; maybe TRBD2 (6 bases). In germline, CDR1 is ENHRY, CDR2 SYGVKD. V was shortened by 8 bases and J by 4 bases, with 15 bases between the two germline ends. The CDR3 consists of 13 residues. CDR3 loop: CAIEGGTSYEQYF. CDR3 DNA: TGTGCCATCGAGGGCGGGACTTCTTACGAGCAGTACTTC.

The rearrangement joins TRBV10-3 to TRBJ1-2, with D possibly matching TRBD1 (5 bases). CDR3 length equals 15 residues. V lost 2 bases, J lost 5 bases, and 15 bases lay in between. Germline CDR1 ENHRY, CDR2 SYGVKD. The chain's CDR3 is CAISETTGRRYGYTF. The CDR3 coding sequence is TGTGCCATCAGTGAGACCACAGGCCGTAGATATGGCTACACCTTC.

The chain employs TRBV6-1 and TRBJ1-2, with D hard to call. The CDR3 runs to 12 residues. Per the germline V gene, CDR1 is MNHNS and CDR2 is SASEGT. V was pared by 3 bases and J by 8 bases, with 10 bases between. CDR3 region: CASSEWVGGYTF. Here the CDR3 DNA reads TGTGCCAGCAGTGAGTGGGTAGGGGGCTACACCTTC.

This clone was found once. The chain is built from TRBV20-1 and TRBJ2-1; D call uncertain. Germline CDR1 DFQATT, CDR2 SNEGSKA (reference sequence). Trimming took 3 bases from V and 8 from J, leaving 8 bases between them. The CDR3 runs 11 residues. CDR3 in amino acids: CSASIGHEQFF. The CDR3 DNA reads as TGCAGTGCTAGTATCGGGCATGAGCAGTTCTTC.

V gene TRBV19 combines with J gene TRBJ1-5, with D possibly matching TRBD1 (5 bases). Trimming removed 4 bases at V and 2 bases at J, with 12 bases between. CDR3 size: 15 residues. Looked up from germline, CDR1 is LNHDA and CDR2 is SQIVND (reference sequence). CDR3 nucleotide sequence: TGTGCCAGTAGTACAGGGACGGAACGCAATCAGCCCCAGCATTTT. Protein product: CASSTGTERNQPQHF.

The chain couples TRBV9 to TRBJ2-7; 7 nucleotides match TRBD1. V shed 5 bases and J 4 bases; nucleotides not matched to a gene: 6. The CDR3 has 13 amino acids. CDR1 is SGDLS, CDR2 YYNGEE, per germline. The CDR3 loop is CASSPTGPYEQYF. The CDR3 nucleotides read TGTGCCAGCAGTCCGACAGGGCCATACGAGCAGTACTTC.

This chain links TRBV18 with TRBJ2-7; D ambiguous. This CDR3 comprises 15 residues. Deletions cut 0 bases from V and 2 bases from J, with 11 bases between. CDR1 is KGHSH, CDR2 LQKENI, per germline. Written as DNA, the CDR3 is TGTGCCAGCTCACCACCGGCGGTTTTGACCTACGAGCAGTACTTC. Residues: CASSPPAVLTYEQYF.

J is TRBJ1-3 and V is TRBV7-2; D is perhaps TRBD1 (6 bases). Germline V lookup: CDR1 SGHTA, CDR2 FQGNSA. The CDR3 is 14 residues long. The V and J ends lost 4 bases and 8 bases respectively, with 15 bases between them. The CDR3 region is CASSWRTEGDTIYF. The CDR3 DNA follows: TGTGCCAGCAGCTGGAGGACGGAGGGGGACACCATATATTTT.

The rearrangement links TRBV4-1 to TRBJ1-3; 7 bases are shared with TRBD1. CDR1 and CDR2 (germline): MGHRA, YSYEKL. After removal of 1 base from V and 4 bases from J, the junction contained 10 bases not matched to a gene. The CDR3 spans 17 residues. The chain's CDR3 is CASSQGEAGGKGNTIYF. In DNA, the CDR3 is TGCGCCAGCAGCCAAGGGGAGGCAGGGGGAAAAGGAAACACCATATATTTT.

The chain couples TRBV6-5 to TRBJ2-2, with no clear D. Germline values: CDR1 MNHEY, CDR2 SVGAGI. This CDR3 region has 12 residues. Trimming shortened V by 2 bases and J by 4 bases, and 2 bases separated the two germline ends. CDR3 region: CASSYVTGELFF. In nucleotides, the CDR3 is TGTGCCAGCAGTTACGTCACCGGGGAGCTGTTTTTT.

The chain employs TRBV13 and TRBJ2-3; 11 nucleotides align to TRBD2. The V gene end was trimmed by 6 bases and the J gene end by 4 bases; junction bases not matched to a gene: 0. CDR3 size: 13 residues. The germline V gene has CDR1 PRHDT and CDR2 FYEKMQ (reference sequence). This CDR3 is CASSSGGADTQYF. The CDR3 DNA reads as TGTGCCAGCAGTAGCGGGGGGGCAGATACGCAGTATTTT.

This clone was picked up one time. The genes are TRBV7-3 and TRBJ2-3; D unresolved. In germline, CDR1 is SGHTA, CDR2 FQGTGA. The CDR3 sequence is 15 residues long. V was trimmed by 5 bases and J by 0 bases, leaving 12 bases between them. CDR3 DNA sequence: TGTGCCAGCAGCCTGTCTGTGCTGAGCACAGATACGCAGTATTTT. Amino acid sequence: CASSLSVLSTDTQYF.

The chain links TRBV7-9 to TRBJ1-1; a weak D match, TRBD1 (6 bases). V was clipped by 5 bases and J by 2 bases, with 12 bases between them. CDR1 and CDR2 (germline): SEHNR, FQNEAQ (reference sequence). The CDR3 loop spans 14 amino acids. CDR3 in DNA: TGTGCCAGCAGCCAGGACAGTCGTAACACTGAAGCTTTCTTT. It is translated as CASSQDSRNTEAFF.

This clone was found once. The chain is built from TRBV5-1 and TRBJ1-6; D call uncertain. The CDR3 is 15 amino acids. Germline V gives CDR1 SGHRS, CDR2 YFSETQ. V shed 0 bases and J shed 8 bases, with 12 bases lying between them. CDR3 protein: CASSLDQATHSPLHF. The CDR3, as DNA: TGCGCCAGCAGCTTGGATCAGGCCACGCATTCACCCCTCCACTTT.

V is TRBV6-6 and J is TRBJ2-5; D may correspond to TRBD1 or TRBD2 (5 bases each). Germline V gives CDR1 MNHNY, CDR2 SVGAGI (reference sequence). This CDR3 spans 15 amino acids. V lost 6 bases, J lost 5 bases, and 19 bases lay in between. This CDR3 reads CASRDSDWGGETQYF. In DNA, the CDR3 is TGTGCCAGCAGAGACTCGGACTGGGGCGGGGAGACCCAGTACTTC.

The chain joins TRBV5-1 to TRBJ2-7; perhaps D is TRBD1 or TRBD2 (5 bases each). Deletions cut 4 bases from V and 2 bases from J, with 13 bases between. The CDR3 is 14 residues long. Looked up from germline, CDR1 is SGHRS and CDR2 is YFSETQ. The CDR3 is CASSPGTATYEQYF. The CDR3 nucleotides are TGCGCCAGCAGCCCTGGGACGGCTACCTACGAGCAGTACTTC.

This rearrangement joins TRBV10-3 to TRBJ2-7, with D unresolved. The CDR3 length is 14 residues. V was clipped by 7 bases and J by 0 bases, with 13 bases between them. Germline values: CDR1 ENHRY, CDR2 SYGVKD. The CDR3 sequence: CAIMAPESSYEQYF. The CDR3 DNA reads as TGTGCCATCATGGCTCCCGAGAGCTCCTACGAGCAGTACTTC.

The chain uses TRBV11-1 and TRBJ2-5; D unresolved. Germline values: CDR1 SGHAT, CDR2 FQDESV (reference sequence). The CDR3 covers 16 residues. V was clipped by 1 base and J by 0 bases, with 12 bases between them. As DNA, the CDR3 is TGTGCCAGCAGCTTAGGTGGCGTGCTACACCAAGAGACCCAGTACTTC. As protein: CASSLGGVLHQETQYF.

CDR3 sequence reads: CASSPGGLRQETQYF. The CDR3 nucleotides read TGTGCCAGCAGCCCCGGGGGACTCCGCCAAGAGACCCAGTACTTC. The chain has TRBV7-9 and TRBJ2-5, with D maybe TRBD2 (6 bases). The CDR3 consists of 15 residues. Per germline, CDR1 SEHNR and CDR2 FQNEAQ (reference sequence). Deletions cut 5 bases from V and 1 base from J, with 14 bases between.

The rearrangement joins TRBV6-5 to TRBJ1-2; D not certain. The germline V gene encodes CDR1 MNHEY and CDR2 SVGAGI. This CDR3 has 13 residues. V lost 2 bases and J 4 bases, leaving 8 bases between the germline ends. The CDR3 bases are TGTGCCAGCAGTTACAATATCTTCTATGGCTACACCTTC. The encoded protein is CASSYNIFYGYTF.

For the CDR3, the DNA is TGTGCCAGCAGCGCAGGGGATGGCTACACCTTC. Translating gives CASSAGDGYTF. This sequence joins TRBV5-6 and TRBJ1-2; D is perhaps TRBD1 (6 bases). The CDR3 extends over 11 amino acids. The germline V gene encodes CDR1 SGHDT and CDR2 YYEEEE. The V end was cut by 4 bases, the J end by 6 bases, with 7 bases between.